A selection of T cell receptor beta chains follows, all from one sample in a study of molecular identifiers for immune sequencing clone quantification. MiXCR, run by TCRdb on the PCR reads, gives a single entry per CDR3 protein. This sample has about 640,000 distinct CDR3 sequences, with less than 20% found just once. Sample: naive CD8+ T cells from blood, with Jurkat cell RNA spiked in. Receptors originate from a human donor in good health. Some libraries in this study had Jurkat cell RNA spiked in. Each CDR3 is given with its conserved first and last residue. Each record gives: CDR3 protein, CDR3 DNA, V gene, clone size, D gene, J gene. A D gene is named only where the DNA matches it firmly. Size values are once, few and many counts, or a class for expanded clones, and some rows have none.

CDR3: CASSWGDRYEQYF
DNA: TGTGCCAGCAGCTGGGGGGACAGATACGAGCAGTACTTC
V: TRBV7-6
size: few
D: .
J: TRBJ2-7

CDR3: CASSGLARDYEQYF
DNA: TGTGCCAGCAGCGGACTAGCTCGGGACTACGAGCAGTACTTC
V: TRBV6-5
size: many
D: TRBD2
J: TRBJ2-7

CDR3: CASSATRATNEKLFF
DNA: TGTGCCAGCAGCGCGACCCGAGCAACTAATGAAAAACTGTTTTTT
V: TRBV9
size: .
D: .
J: TRBJ1-4

CDR3: CASSSLGGGWDTEAFF
DNA: TGTGCCAGCAGCTCCCTCGGGGGGGGCTGGGACACTGAAGCTTTCTTT
V: TRBV7-2
size: few
D: .
J: TRBJ1-1

CDR3: CASSLILAGSDTQYF
DNA: TGTGCCAGCAGCTTAATTCTAGCGGGATCAGATACGCAGTATTTT
V: TRBV11-2
size: .
D: TRBD2
J: TRBJ2-3

CDR3: CSATGTSGIAYEQYF
DNA: TGCAGTGCTACAGGGACTAGCGGGATAGCCTACGAGCAGTACTTC
V: TRBV20-1
size: many
D: TRBD2
J: TRBJ2-7

CDR3: CASSEALGGASDEQYF
DNA: TGTGCCAGCAGTGAAGCGCTCGGGGGTGCGAGCGATGAGCAGTACTTC
V: TRBV6-1
size: .
D: .
J: TRBJ2-7

CDR3: CASSFFSGGPQETQYF
DNA: TGTGCCAGCAGCTTTTTTAGCGGGGGGCCACAAGAGACCCAGTACTTC
V: TRBV7-9
size: many
D: TRBD2
J: TRBJ2-5

CDR3: CASSWGRLAGGQKSSYNEQFF
DNA: TGTGCCAGCAGCTGGGGGAGACTAGCGGGGGGGCAAAAGAGCTCCTACAATGAGCAGTTCTTC
V: TRBV11-2
size: many
D: TRBD2
J: TRBJ2-1

CDR3: CASSLGDQGQPQHF
DNA: TGTGCCAGCAGTTTAGGGGACCAGGGGCAGCCCCAGCATTTT
V: TRBV6-6
size: many
D: .
J: TRBJ1-5

CDR3: CASSFVVTGYNEQFF
DNA: TGTGCCAGCAGTTTTGTAGTCACGGGCTACAATGAGCAGTTCTTC
V: TRBV12-3/TRBV12-4
size: few
D: .
J: TRBJ2-1

CDR3: CASGNPGGGQPQHF
DNA: TGTGCCAGCGGCAACCCCGGAGGGGGCCAGCCCCAGCATTTT
V: TRBV6-2/TRBV6-3
size: many
D: TRBD1
J: TRBJ1-5

CDR3: CASSYVAYEQYF
DNA: TGTGCCAGCAGTTACGTGGCCTACGAGCAGTACTTC
V: TRBV6-2/TRBV6-3
size: many
D: .
J: TRBJ2-7

CDR3: CASTPGPSNYEQYF
DNA: TGTGCCAGCACTCCGGGACCAAGTAACTACGAGCAGTACTTC
V: TRBV5-6
size: many
D: .
J: TRBJ2-7